The next 12 T cell receptor beta chains were all read from a single sample in a study of cytomegalovirus exposure and HLA in healthy donors. The PCR was carried out with 60 Vbeta primers and 13 Jbeta primers. Only in-frame clones appear in the TCRdb table, and some are missing; sequencing was by immunoSEQ multiplex PCR. This sample carries tens of thousands of clones, around three quarters of them seen once, and the ten largest clones take roughly 8%. Sample: PBMCs. These receptors were obtained from a man aged 55 to 70 in good health and CMV-seropositive.

This chain links TRBV28 with TRBJ1-3; D is possibly TRBD1 (5 bases). V lost 5 bases to trimming and J lost 3 bases, with 8 bases between them. Germline assignment: CDR1 MDHEN and CDR2 SYDVKM. The CDR3 has 13 amino acids. For the CDR3, the DNA is TGTGCCAGCAGTCCCGGGGGTGGAAACACCATATATTTT. It codes for CASSPGGGNTIYF.

This chain uses TRBV2 with TRBJ2-7, with no clear D. Per germline, CDR1 SNHLY and CDR2 FYNNEI. V lost 6 bases and J lost 0, with 12 bases in between. The CDR3 sequence is 14 residues long. The CDR3 DNA reads as TGTGCCAGCAGCTCGCGGCTCAGCTCCTACGAGCAGTACTTC. Translated, it gives CASSSRLSSYEQYF.

V and J are TRBV5-1 and TRBJ1-4, with D perhaps matching TRBD1 (5 bases). V was shortened by 3 bases and J by 1 base, with 16 bases between the two germline ends. The germline V gene encodes CDR1 SGHRS and CDR2 YFSETQ. The CDR3 covers 17 residues. The CDR3 DNA reads as TGCGCCAGCAGCTCTCTCCCCGGGGGGGTAACTAATGAAAAACTGTTTTTT. This sequence encodes CASSSLPGGVTNEKLFF.

The chain links TRBV11-3 to TRBJ2-3, with 8 bases that match TRBD2. Trimming at V came to 0 bases and at J to 8 bases, leaving 10 bases not matched to a gene. CDR3 size: 16 residues. Germline V gene lookup returns CDR1 SGHNT and CDR2 YENEEA. CDR3 bases: TGTGCCAGCAGCTTAGATCCGGGGGGGGGACCAGCTACGCAGTATTTT. It is translated as CASSLDPGGGPATQYF.

V and J are TRBV27 and TRBJ1-5; possibly TRBD1 for D (5 bases). CDR3 size: 14 residues. Germline-derived CDR1 and CDR2 are MNHEY and SMNVEV (reference sequence). V was pared by 4 bases and J by 7 bases, with 14 bases between. CDR3 sequence (DNA): TGTGCCAGCAGTTCTCAGGGTTGGAACCAGCCCCAGCATTTT. Encoded protein: CASSSQGWNQPQHF.

This chain links TRBV11-2 with TRBJ1-1, with a tentative D call TRBD1 (5 bases). The length of the CDR3 is 13 residues. The V gene lost 3 bases and the J gene lost 2 bases, with 7 bases spanning the gap. Germline values: CDR1 SGHAT, CDR2 FQNNGV. The CDR3, as DNA: TGTGCCAGCAGCTTCCAGGGAAACACTGAAGCTTTCTTT. Protein: CASSFQGNTEAFF.

This clone was observed once. The sample carries other DNA sequences with the same CDR3. The gene calls are TRBV28 and TRBJ2-7; 7 bases line up with TRBD1. V lost 9 bases and J lost 4; bases outside the gene matches: 18. CDR1 and CDR2 from the germline V gene are MDHEN and SYDVKM. The CDR3 runs to 16 residues. In DNA, the CDR3 is TGTGCCAGTAGCAGAGGGGTCGGACAGGTGAAATACGAGCAGTACTTC. As protein: CASSRGVGQVKYEQYF.

This clone was recorded a few times. Additional DNA sequences in this sample encode the identical CDR3. V usage is TRBV5-1 and J usage is TRBJ2-2; weak D call: TRBD1 (6 bases). The CDR3 consists of 13 residues. Germline V gives CDR1 SGHRS, CDR2 YFSETQ. V lost 2 bases and J lost 6, with 8 bases in between. The CDR3, as DNA: TGCGCCAGCAGCTTACAGGGCGCCGGGGAGCTGTTTTTT. Translation gives CASSLQGAGELFF.

The gene calls are TRBV27 and TRBJ1-2; no definite D call. This CDR3 is 13 amino acids long. Germline CDR1 is MNHEY and CDR2 is SMNVEV (reference sequence). V lost 7 bases and J 4 bases, leaving 13 bases between the germline ends. As DNA, the CDR3 is TGTGCCAGCACGGGTGCAGCTACCTATGGCTACACCTTC. Translated: CASTGAATYGYTF.

The V and J genes are TRBV5-8 and TRBJ1-5, with D unclear. V gave up 3 bases and J gave up 3 bases, with 7 bases separating them. CDR3 size: 13 residues. The germline gives CDR1 SGHTS, CDR2 YDEGEE. CDR3 sequence (DNA): TGTGCCAGCAGCTCAACTCCCAATCAGCCCCAGCATTTT. Amino acid sequence: CASSSTPNQPQHF.

The V call is TRBV5-1, the J call TRBJ1-2; 12 nucleotides match TRBD1. The germline CDR1 and CDR2 sequences are SGHRS and YFSETQ. The CDR3 sequence is 15 residues long. V lost 0 bases to trimming and J lost 8 bases; unmatched junction nucleotides: 5. The CDR3 loop reads CASSLDGTGGVGYTF. The CDR3 DNA follows: TGCGCCAGCAGCTTGGATGGGACAGGGGGCGTCGGCTACACCTTC.

This sequence joins TRBV18 and TRBJ1-4, with a weak D call TRBD1 (6 bases). Trimming removed 4 bases from V and 5 bases from J, with 14 bases in between. Germline V gene data show CDR1 as KGHSH and CDR2 as LQKENI. The CDR3 consists of 15 residues. CDR3 coding DNA: TGTGCCAGCTCACGTTCCGGGACACCAAATGAAAAACTGTTTTTT. It yields the protein CASSRSGTPNEKLFF.